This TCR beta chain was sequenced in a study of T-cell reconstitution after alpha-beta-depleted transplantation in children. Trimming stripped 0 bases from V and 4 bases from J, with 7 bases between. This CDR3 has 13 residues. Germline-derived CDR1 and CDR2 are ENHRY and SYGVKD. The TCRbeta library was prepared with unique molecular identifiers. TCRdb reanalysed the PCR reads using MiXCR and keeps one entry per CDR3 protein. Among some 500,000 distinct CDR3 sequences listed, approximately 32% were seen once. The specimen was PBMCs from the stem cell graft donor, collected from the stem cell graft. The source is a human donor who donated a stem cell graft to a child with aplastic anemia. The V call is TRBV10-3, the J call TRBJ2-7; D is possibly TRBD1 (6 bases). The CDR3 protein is CAISESGAYEQYF. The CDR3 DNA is TGTGCCATCAGTGAGTCGGGGGCGTACGAGCAGTACTTC.